This T cell receptor (beta chain) was captured by sequencing in a study of blood T cell repertoires in COVID-19. Trimming removed 4 bases from V and 5 bases from J, with 14 bases in between. Germline V gene sequence: CDR1 SGHTA, CDR2 FQGNSA. The CDR3 has 15 residues. Measured with immunoSEQ multiplex PCR; TCRdb has only the in-frame clones, and not every one. The data hold around 190,000 clones, with 70% to 80% observed a single time. The sequencing sample was made of peripheral blood. The source is a woman aged 45 to 65 with acute or convalescent COVID-19. This chain connects TRBV7-2 to TRBJ1-4; D perhaps matches TRBD1 (5 bases). DNA of the CDR3: TGTGCCAGCAGCTCCTCAGGGAAAGGAAATGAAAAACTGTTTTTT. It translates to CASSSSGKGNEKLFF.